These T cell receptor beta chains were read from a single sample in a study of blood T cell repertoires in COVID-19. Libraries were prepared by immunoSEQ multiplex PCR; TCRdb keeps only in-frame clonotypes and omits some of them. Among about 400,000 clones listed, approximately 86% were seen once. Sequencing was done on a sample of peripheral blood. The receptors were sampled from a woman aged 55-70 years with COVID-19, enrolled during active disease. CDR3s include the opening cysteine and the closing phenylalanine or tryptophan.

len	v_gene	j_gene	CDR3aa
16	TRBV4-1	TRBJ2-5	CASSQEGLAGEETQYF
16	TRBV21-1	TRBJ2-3	CASSKRSGVPTDTQYF
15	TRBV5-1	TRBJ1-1	CASSLGTGGNTEAFF
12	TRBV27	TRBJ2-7	CASSLRVREQYF
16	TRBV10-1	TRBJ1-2	CASSPVFGQGHYGYTF
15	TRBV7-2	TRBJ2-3	CASLRQGVIADTQYF
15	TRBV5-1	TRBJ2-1	CASSLWDRVGNEQFF
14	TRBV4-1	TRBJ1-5	CASSQTGLNQPQHF
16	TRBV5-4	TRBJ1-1	CASRKGGGTVNTEAFF
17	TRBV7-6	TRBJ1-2	CASSLAWDRASSYGYTF
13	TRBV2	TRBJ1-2	CASSEQGSYGYTF
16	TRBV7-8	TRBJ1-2	CASSLRSVVRGLGYTF
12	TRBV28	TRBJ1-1	CASTRGNPEAFF
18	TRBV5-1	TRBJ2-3	CASSPGHGLAGRADTQYF
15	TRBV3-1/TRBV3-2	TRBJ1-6	CASSSRDRGLSPLHF
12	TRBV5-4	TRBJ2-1	CAIAGGYNEQFF
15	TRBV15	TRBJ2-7	CATSRETGSSYEQYF
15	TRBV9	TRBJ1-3	CASSTGQTSGNTIYF
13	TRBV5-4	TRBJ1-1	CASSSGTGTEAFF
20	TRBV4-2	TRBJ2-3	CASSQDPSASGGPRTDTQYF
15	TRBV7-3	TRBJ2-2	CASSPHSSNTGELFF
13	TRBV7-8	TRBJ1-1	CASSQERYTEAFF
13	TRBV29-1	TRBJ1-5	CSVVQGSNQPQHF
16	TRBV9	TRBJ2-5	CASSPGTSGGVETQYF
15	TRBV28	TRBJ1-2	CASSSQDRSPYGYTF
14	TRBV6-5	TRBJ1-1	CASSQTGTGDEAFF
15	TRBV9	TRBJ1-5	CASSDGGSFNQPQHF
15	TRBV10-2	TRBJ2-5	CASGNGLAGSKTQYF
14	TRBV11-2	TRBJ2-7	CASSLSIQGSEQYF
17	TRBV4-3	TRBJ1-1	CASSQEGDRGPSAEAFF
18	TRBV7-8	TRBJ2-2	CASSSLGQGAGNTGELFF
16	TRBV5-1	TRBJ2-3	CASSPWAGGAADTQYF
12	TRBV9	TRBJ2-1	CASSAPVNEQFF
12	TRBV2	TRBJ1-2	CASSELGGGYTF
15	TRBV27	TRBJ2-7	CASSLTLTGGYEQYF
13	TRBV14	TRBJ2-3	CASSQRGTDTQYF
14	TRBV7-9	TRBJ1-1	CASSLYEGGTEAFF
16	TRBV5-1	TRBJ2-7	CASSFNPGQGPHEQYF
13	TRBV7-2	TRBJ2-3	CASRTGNTDTQYF
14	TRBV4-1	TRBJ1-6	CASSPQGKNSPLHF
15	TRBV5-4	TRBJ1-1	CASSAETGRNTEAFF
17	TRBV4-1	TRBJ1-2	CASSQDHLTEINYGYTF
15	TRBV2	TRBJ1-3	CASSGTGFRGNTIYF
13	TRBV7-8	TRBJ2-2	CASSTKSAGELFF
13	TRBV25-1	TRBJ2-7	CASRHRLSYEQYF
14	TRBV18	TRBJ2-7	CASSRTGGTDEQYF
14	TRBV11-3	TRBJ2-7	CASSFTTGVYEQYF
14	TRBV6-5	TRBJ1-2	CASLDRLGNYGYTF
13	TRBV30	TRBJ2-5	CAWSKTGVETQYF
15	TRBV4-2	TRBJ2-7	CASSQDSQSSYEQYF
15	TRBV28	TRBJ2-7	CASSLAGGTSYEQYF
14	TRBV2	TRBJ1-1	CAGRRVFMNTEAFF
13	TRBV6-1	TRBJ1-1	CASSELRDTEAFF
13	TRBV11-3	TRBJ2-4	CASSLRGQNIQYF
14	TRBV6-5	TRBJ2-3	CASKLTSLLDTQYF
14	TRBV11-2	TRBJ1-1	CASSYLGQLMEAFF
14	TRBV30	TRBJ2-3	CARTPGSSTDTQYF